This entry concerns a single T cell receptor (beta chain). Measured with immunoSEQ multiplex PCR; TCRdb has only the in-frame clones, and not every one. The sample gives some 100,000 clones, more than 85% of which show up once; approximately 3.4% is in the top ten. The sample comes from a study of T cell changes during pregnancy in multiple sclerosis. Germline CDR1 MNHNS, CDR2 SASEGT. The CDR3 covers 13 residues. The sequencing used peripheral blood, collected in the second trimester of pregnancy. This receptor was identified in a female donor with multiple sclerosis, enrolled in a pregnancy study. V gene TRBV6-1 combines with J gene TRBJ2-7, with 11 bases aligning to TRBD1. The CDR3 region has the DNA TGTTCCTTCCCGGGACAGGGGGTCTACGAGCAGTACTTC. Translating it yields CSFPGQGVYEQYF.